This T cell receptor (beta chain) came from a study of blood T cell repertoires in COVID-19. About the research overall: Whether acute or convalescent, the COVID-19 samples came from the United States, Italy and Spain.

This clone was seen a handful of times. Repertoires were generated with immunoSEQ multiplex PCR, while TCRdb's copy carries only in-frame clones and drops some. The sample carries 280,000 or so clones, about four fifths recorded once. Germline V gene sequence: CDR1 SGHTA, CDR2 FQGNSA. The CDR3 extends over 15 amino acids. V dropped 3 bases and J dropped 8; count of bases not matched to a gene: 7. Material for sequencing was peripheral blood. The V and J genes are TRBV7-2 and TRBJ1-3, with 10 bases matching TRBD1. The receptor's source is a woman between 50 and 59 years old who had recovered from COVID-19. CDR3 region: CASSLVTGTGDTIYF. The DNA for the CDR3 is TGTGCCAGCAGCTTGGTGACAGGGACAGGGGACACCATATATTTT.